This paragraph covers one TCR beta chain sequence. This sample was included in a study of T cell changes during pregnancy in multiple sclerosis. Here immunoSEQ multiplex PCR was the method, and the copy in TCRdb shows in-frame clones only, minus some. The profile shows tens of thousands of clones, 85% to 90% of them singletons. The material was CD4+ T cells from peripheral blood mononuclear cells, obtained in the first trimester of pregnancy. This clonotype was sampled from a female donor with multiple sclerosis, enrolled in a pregnancy study.

The CDR3 nucleotides are TGTGCCAGCAGCGCTCCTAACTATGGCTACACCTTC. It specifies CASSAPNYGYTF. The chain joins TRBV9 to TRBJ1-2; D is unresolved. In germline, CDR1 is SGDLS, CDR2 YYNGEE. The V gene lost 3 bases and the J gene lost 0 bases, with 3 bases spanning the gap. The CDR3 loop spans 12 amino acids.